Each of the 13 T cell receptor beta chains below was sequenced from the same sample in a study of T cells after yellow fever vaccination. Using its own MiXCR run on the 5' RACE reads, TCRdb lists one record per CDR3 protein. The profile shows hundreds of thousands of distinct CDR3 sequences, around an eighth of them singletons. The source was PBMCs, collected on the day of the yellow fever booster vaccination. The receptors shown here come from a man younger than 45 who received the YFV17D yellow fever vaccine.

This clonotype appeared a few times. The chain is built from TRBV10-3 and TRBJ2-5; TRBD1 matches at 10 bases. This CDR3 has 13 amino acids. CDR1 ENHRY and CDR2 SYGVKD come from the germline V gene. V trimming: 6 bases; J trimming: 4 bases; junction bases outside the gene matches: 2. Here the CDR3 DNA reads TGTGCCATCAGGAGGGACAGGGGAGAGACCCAGTACTTC. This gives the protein CAIRRDRGETQYF.

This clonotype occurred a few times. The CDR3 DNA is TGTGCCAGCAGTGACCTCACCGGGCGGAATAATTCACCCCTCCACTTT. The encoded protein is CASSDLTGRNNSPLHF. V is TRBV25-1 and J is TRBJ1-6; no definite D call. CDR1 and CDR2 from the germline V gene are MGHDK and SYGVNS. The V end lost 3 bases, the J end lost 5 bases, and 14 bases lay between the germline ends. CDR3 length: 16 residues. The full variable domain, completed using reference TRBV25-1 and TRBJ1-6, is EADIYQTPRYLVIGTGKKITLECSQTMGHDKMYWYQQDPGMELHLIHYSYGVNSTEKGDLSSESTVSRIRTEHFPLTLESARPSHTSQYLCASSDLTGRNNSPLHFGNGTRLTVT.

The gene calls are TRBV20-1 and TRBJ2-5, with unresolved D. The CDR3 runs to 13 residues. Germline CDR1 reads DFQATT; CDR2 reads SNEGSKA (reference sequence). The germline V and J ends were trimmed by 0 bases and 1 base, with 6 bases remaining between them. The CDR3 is CSARDVLQETQYF. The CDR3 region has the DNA TGCAGTGCTAGAGATGTCCTCCAAGAGACCCAGTACTTC.

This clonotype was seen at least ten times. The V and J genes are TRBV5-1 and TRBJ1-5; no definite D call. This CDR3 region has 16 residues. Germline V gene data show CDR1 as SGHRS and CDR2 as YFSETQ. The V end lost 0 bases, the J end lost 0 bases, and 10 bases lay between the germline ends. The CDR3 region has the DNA TGCGCCAGCAGCTTGGACGGCCAGACTAGCAATCAGCCCCAGCATTTT. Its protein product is CASSLDGQTSNQPQHF.

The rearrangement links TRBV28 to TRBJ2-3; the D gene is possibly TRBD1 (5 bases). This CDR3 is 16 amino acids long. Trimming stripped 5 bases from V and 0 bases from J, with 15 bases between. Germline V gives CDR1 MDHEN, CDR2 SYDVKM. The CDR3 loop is CASSPWGSTSTDTQYF. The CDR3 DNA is TGTGCCAGCAGTCCCTGGGGCTCAACTAGCACAGATACGCAGTATTTT.

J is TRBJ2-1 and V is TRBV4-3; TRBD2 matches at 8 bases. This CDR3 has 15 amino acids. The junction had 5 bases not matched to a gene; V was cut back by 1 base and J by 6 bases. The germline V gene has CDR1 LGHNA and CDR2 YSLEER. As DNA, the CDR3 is TGCGCCAGCAGCCAAGCCGGGGGGGTGGTCAATGAGCAGTTCTTC. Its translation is CASSQAGGVVNEQFF.

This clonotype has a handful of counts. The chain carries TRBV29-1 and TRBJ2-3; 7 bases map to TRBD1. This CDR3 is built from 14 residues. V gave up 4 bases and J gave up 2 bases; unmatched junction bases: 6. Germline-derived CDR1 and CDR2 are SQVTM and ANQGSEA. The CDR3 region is CSVAGTENTDTQYF. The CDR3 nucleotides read TGCAGCGTTGCCGGGACAGAGAACACAGATACGCAGTATTTT.

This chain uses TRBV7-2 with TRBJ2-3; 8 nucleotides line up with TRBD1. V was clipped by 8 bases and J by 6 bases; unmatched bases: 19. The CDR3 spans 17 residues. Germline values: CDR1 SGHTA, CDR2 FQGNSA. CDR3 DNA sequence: TGTGCCAGCGGCCCCTCAGGGGGCGCCTATTTTGGGGATACGCAGTATTTT. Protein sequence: CASGPSGGAYFGDTQYF. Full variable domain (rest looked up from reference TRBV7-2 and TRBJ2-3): GAGVSQSPSNKVTEKGKDVELRCDPISGHTALYWYRQSLGQGLEFLIYFQGNSAPDKSGLPSDRFSAERTGGSVSTLTIQRTQQEDSAVYLCASGPSGGAYFGDTQYFGPGTRLTVL.

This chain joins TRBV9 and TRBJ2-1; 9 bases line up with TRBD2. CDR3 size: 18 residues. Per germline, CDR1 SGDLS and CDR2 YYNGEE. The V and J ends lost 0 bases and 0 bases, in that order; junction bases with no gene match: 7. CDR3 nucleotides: TGTGCCAGCAGCGTAGAAGGTAGCGGGAGTAGCTCCTACAATGAGCAGTTCTTC. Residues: CASSVEGSGSSSYNEQFF.

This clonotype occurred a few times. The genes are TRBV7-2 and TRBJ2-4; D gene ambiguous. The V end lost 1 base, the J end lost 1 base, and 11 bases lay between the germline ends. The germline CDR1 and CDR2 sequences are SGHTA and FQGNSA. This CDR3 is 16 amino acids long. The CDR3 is CASSLVPGMAKNIQYF. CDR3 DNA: TGTGCCAGCAGCTTAGTGCCGGGTATGGCCAAAAACATTCAGTACTTC.

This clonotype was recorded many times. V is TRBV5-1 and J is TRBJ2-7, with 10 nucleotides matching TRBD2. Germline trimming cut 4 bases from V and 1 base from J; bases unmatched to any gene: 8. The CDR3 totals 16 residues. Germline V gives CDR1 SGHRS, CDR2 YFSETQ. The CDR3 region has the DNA TGCGCCAGCAGCAAGGAGACTAGCGGGCCTTCCTACGAGCAGTACTTC. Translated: CASSKETSGPSYEQYF.

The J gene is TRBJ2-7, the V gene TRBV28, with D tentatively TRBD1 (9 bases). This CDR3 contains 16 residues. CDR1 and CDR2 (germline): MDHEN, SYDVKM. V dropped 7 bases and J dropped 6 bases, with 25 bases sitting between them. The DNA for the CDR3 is TGTGCCAGCACTACAGGGGGCGCGGCGGGAGGAGGCGAGCAGTACTTC. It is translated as CASTTGGAAGGGEQYF.

The chain's CDR3 is CASSLVWRLSSYNEQFF. The CDR3 bases are TGTGCCAGCAGCTTAGTGTGGCGGCTAAGCTCCTACAATGAGCAGTTCTTC. The chain has TRBV7-2 and TRBJ2-1; D is unresolved. Germline lookup yields CDR1 SGHTA and CDR2 FQGNSA. CDR3 length: 17 residues. V was trimmed by 1 base and J by 0 bases, leaving 13 bases between them.